The clone carrying this T cell receptor (beta chain) was observed many times. The CDR3 has 16 amino acids. The J segment lost 2 bases and the V segment lost 4 bases, leaving 12 bases of the junction unmatched. Per germline, CDR1 SQVTM and CDR2 ANQGSEA. Used for diagnoses were clinical symptoms, serum thyroxine and TRAb, thyroid ultrasound and orbital computed tomography. Extraction of PBMCs used 8.5 to 10 ml of fresh peripheral blood. Template material for amplifying TCR beta CDR3 regions consisted of RNA transcripts. First-round RT-PCR with HTBI primers amplified the TCR CDR3 region. TCRdb called the multiplex PCR reads again in MiXCR, with one record for every CDR3 protein. In the table there are some 800,000 distinct CDR3 sequences, approximately 40% of which are singletons. This specimen belongs to a study of T cells in Graves' hyperthyroidism and ophthalmopathy. Study as a whole: Peripheral blood draws took place at initial diagnosis, ahead of any treatment.

Sample: blood. This receptor was identified in a young man with Graves' hyperthyroidism. This chain uses TRBV29-1 with TRBJ1-1, with 8 positions matching TRBD1. The CDR3 protein is CSVGRAGGAINTEAFF. In DNA form, the CDR3 reads TGCAGCGTTGGTAGGGCAGGGGGCGCGATTAACACTGAAGCTTTCTTT.